The rows below give T cell receptor beta chains drawn from one sample of a study of T-cell reconstitution after alpha-beta-depleted transplantation in children. TCRdb processed the PCR reads anew with MiXCR; each CDR3 protein has one entry. The top ten clones hold under 30% of a sample with some 200,000 distinct CDR3 sequences, approximately 10% of them seen once. The starting material was PBMCs, obtained before TCRalphabeta/CD19-depleted stem cell transplant. The origin of the receptors is a child under two years old with acute myeloid leukemia, due to receive a stem cell transplant. The CDR3 runs from the conserved cysteine through the conserved F or W. A D gene is named only where the DNA matches it firmly. A clone size is listed for some rows: how often the clone was seen (once, few, many), or a class if it is expanded.

cdr3_aa | cdr3_nt | clone_size | d_call | j_call | v_call
CASSLTSSSEQFF | TGTGCCAGCAGCTTAACTAGCTCGAGTGAGCAGTTCTTC | many | - | TRBJ2-1 | TRBV7-2
CASSLDRGSGDTQYF | TGCGCCAGCAGCTTGGACCGCGGGAGTGGTGATACGCAGTATTTT | many | TRBD2 | TRBJ2-3 | TRBV5-1
CSVVTGTGGYEQYF | TGCAGCGTAGTCACCGGGACAGGGGGTTACGAGCAGTACTTC | few | TRBD1 | TRBJ2-7 | TRBV29-1
CASSQDKPDTQYF | TGTGCCAGCAGCCAAGATAAGCCAGATACGCAGTATTTT | many | - | TRBJ2-3 | TRBV4-2
CASSLESGNTEAFF | TGTGCCAGCAGCTTGGAAAGCGGAAACACTGAAGCTTTCTTT | many | - | TRBJ1-1 | TRBV5-6
CASRKEGRIYGYTF | TGTGCCAGCAGAAAAGAGGGCAGAATCTATGGCTACACCTTC | many | - | TRBJ1-2 | TRBV7-9
CASSLLGTNRDEQYF | TGCGCCAGCAGCCTCCTGGGGACTAATCGAGACGAGCAGTACTTC | - | TRBD2 | TRBJ2-7 | TRBV5-1
CASSQSGGSPRTQYF | TGTGCCAGCAGCCAAAGCGGGGGGTCCCCTCGTACGCAGTATTTT | - | TRBD2 | TRBJ2-3 | TRBV7-3
CSAFGLAGGGEQYF | TGCAGTGCTTTCGGACTAGCGGGAGGAGGCGAGCAGTACTTC | many | TRBD2 | TRBJ2-7 | TRBV20-1
CSARPSWGGRGSDTQYF | TGCAGTGCTAGACCATCATGGGGCGGGAGAGGGTCAGATACGCAGTATTTT | many | TRBD2 | TRBJ2-3 | TRBV20-1
CARHKATNEKLFF | TGTGCCAGACATAAGGCAACTAATGAAAAACTGTTTTTT | many | - | TRBJ1-4 | TRBV7-9
CASSLTGYSDTQYF | TGTGCCAGCAGTTTGACAGGGTATTCAGATACGCAGTATTTT | many | TRBD1 | TRBJ2-3 | TRBV28
CASRRTAGGNYNEQFF | TGTGCCAGCCGCCGGACAGCGGGAGGAAACTACAATGAGCAGTTCTTC | many | TRBD2 | TRBJ2-1 | TRBV18
CASSTDLGPQHF | TGTGCCAGCAGCACCGACCTGGGGCCCCAGCATTTT | - | - | TRBJ1-5 | TRBV7-2
CASSASDRELPGELFF | TGCGCCAGCAGCGCCTCGGACAGGGAACTTCCAGGGGAGCTGTTTTTT | many | TRBD1 | TRBJ2-2 | TRBV5-1
CASSYGQDRFF | TGTGCCAGCAGTTATGGACAGGATCGGTTCTTC | many | TRBD1 | TRBJ2-1 | TRBV12-3/TRBV12-4
CSARHTPQGRLDIQYF | TGCAGTGCTAGACACACACCTCAGGGGCGCTTGGACATTCAGTACTTC | many | - | TRBJ2-4 | TRBV20-1
CSAPHRPSGRQLTYEQYF | TGCAGTGCTCCTCACCGGCCTAGCGGGAGGCAACTCACCTACGAGCAGTACTTC | - | TRBD2 | TRBJ2-7 | TRBV20-1
CASSALLDQPQHF | TGTGCCAGCAGCGCCCTCCTAGATCAGCCCCAGCATTTT | - | - | TRBJ1-5 | TRBV2
CASSLVGPPRDQPQHF | TGTGCCAGCAGTTTAGTGGGACCCCCCCGGGATCAGCCCCAGCATTTT | many | - | TRBJ1-5 | TRBV6-8
CASSPPGQTGELFF | TGTGCCAGCAGCCCCCCGGGACAAACCGGGGAGCTGTTTTTT | many | - | TRBJ2-2 | TRBV7-3
CASSSRDRGDGYTF | TGTGCCAGCAGCTCCCGCGACAGGGGAGATGGCTACACCTTC | - | TRBD1 | TRBJ1-2 | TRBV5-6
CASSLARGTRSYEQYF | TGCGCCAGCAGCTTGGCCCGCGGCACGAGATCCTACGAGCAGTACTTC | many | - | TRBJ2-7 | TRBV5-1
CASSLGERPPPYEQYF | TGTGCCAGCAGCTTAGGTGAAAGGCCACCCCCCTACGAGCAGTACTTC | few | - | TRBJ2-7 | TRBV7-9
CSARDPAWKRAYGYTF | TGCAGTGCTAGAGATCCAGCCTGGAAGAGGGCCTATGGCTACACCTTC | many | - | TRBJ1-2 | TRBV20-1
CASSQGVNVAKNIQYF | TGCGCCAGCAGCCAAGGGGTAAATGTAGCCAAAAACATTCAGTACTTC | many | - | TRBJ2-4 | TRBV4-3
CASSLGQTTEAFF | TGCGCCAGCAGCTTGGGACAGACCACTGAAGCTTTCTTT | many | - | TRBJ1-1 | TRBV5-1
CASSLADRGSSPLHF | TGTGCCAGCAGCTTAGCGGACAGGGGGAGTTCACCCCTCCACTTT | many | TRBD1 | TRBJ1-6 | TRBV7-6
CASSPTRTSGNPNEQFF | TGTGCCAGCAGCCCTACCAGGACTAGCGGGAACCCCAATGAGCAGTTCTTC | - | TRBD2 | TRBJ2-1 | TRBV7-8
CASSPGGARDQPQHF | TGTGCCAGCAGCCCCGGGGGGGCCAGAGATCAGCCCCAGCATTTT | many | - | TRBJ1-5 | TRBV7-2
CASSSAGLAGETQYF | TGTGCCAGCAGCTCTGCTGGACTAGCGGGAGAGACCCAGTACTTC | many | TRBD2 | TRBJ2-5 | TRBV12-3/TRBV12-4
CSAGGTRSPREQYF | TGCAGTGCCGGAGGGACTAGATCTCCTAGAGAGCAGTACTTC | many | TRBD2 | TRBJ2-7 | TRBV20-1
CSATGRDSYNEQFF | TGCAGTGCTACTGGCCGAGACTCCTACAATGAGCAGTTCTTC | many | - | TRBJ2-1 | TRBV20-1
CASSILGPGANVLTF | TGTGCCAGTAGTATTCTGGGGCCCGGGGCCAACGTCCTGACTTTC | - | - | TRBJ2-6 | TRBV19
CASSYLPLGSYNEQFF | TGTGCCAGCAGTTACCTCCCTTTGGGGTCCTACAATGAGCAGTTCTTC | once | - | TRBJ2-1 | TRBV6-5
CASSQEGLGGNEQFF | TGTGCCAGCAGCCAAGAGGGACTAGGTGGGAATGAGCAGTTCTTC | many | TRBD2 | TRBJ2-1 | TRBV4-2
CASSSALTGAYTEAFF | TGTGCCAGCAGCTCCGCGCTGACAGGGGCGTACACTGAAGCTTTCTTT | few | TRBD1 | TRBJ1-1 | TRBV5-6
CATSSGASYEQYF | TGTGCCACCAGTAGCGGAGCCTCCTACGAGCAGTACTTC | many | - | TRBJ2-7 | TRBV24-1
CASSLAITYEQYF | TGTGCCAGCAGCTTGGCTATAACCTACGAGCAGTACTTC | many | - | TRBJ2-7 | TRBV5-5
CSARPLAGGGFEQYF | TGCAGTGCTAGGCCCTTAGCGGGAGGAGGATTCGAGCAGTACTTC | many | TRBD2 | TRBJ2-7 | TRBV20-1
CASSLGGTGTRSYNEQFF | TGTGCCAGCAGCTTAGGGGGAACCGGGACTAGATCCTACAATGAGCAGTTCTTC | many | TRBD2 | TRBJ2-1 | TRBV11-2
CASSLSGAGLADTQYF | TGTGCCAGCAGCTTATCGGGGGCCGGTTTGGCAGATACGCAGTATTTT | - | - | TRBJ2-3 | TRBV7-8
CASSEPGSTDTQYF | TGTGCCAGCAGTGAACCCGGGAGCACAGATACGCAGTATTTT | many | - | TRBJ2-3 | TRBV25-1
CASGRLSTSGIYEQYF | TGTGCCAGCGGGCGATTATCCACTAGCGGGATATACGAGCAGTACTTC | many | TRBD2 | TRBJ2-7 | TRBV28
CASSLIQGTAFF | TGCGCCAGCAGCTTGATTCAGGGGACGGCTTTCTTT | many | - | TRBJ1-1 | TRBV5-1
CSVGPHTGSNYEQYF | TGCAGCGTTGGGCCCCATACAGGGAGTAACTACGAGCAGTACTTC | many | - | TRBJ2-7 | TRBV29-1
CAWSVHSGIRYNEQFF | TGTGCCTGGAGTGTTCATAGCGGAATCCGCTACAATGAGCAGTTCTTC | few | - | TRBJ2-1 | TRBV30
CASSQVGQPFYNEQFF | TGCGCCAGCAGCCAGGTGGGACAGCCCTTCTACAATGAGCAGTTCTTC | many | TRBD1 | TRBJ2-1 | TRBV4-1
CASSLDGQENEKLFF | TGTGCCAGCAGCTTAGACGGACAGGAGAATGAAAAACTGTTTTTT | many | TRBD1 | TRBJ1-4 | TRBV7-9
CASSDTSYNEQFF | TGTGCCAGCAGTGATACGTCCTACAATGAGCAGTTCTTC | - | - | TRBJ2-1 | TRBV6-4